Below, 23 T cell receptor beta chains from the same sample are listed, as sequenced in a study of Tregs in tolerant kidney transplant recipients. The table came from immunoSEQ multiplex PCR; TCRdb's copy has only in-frame clones and leaves some out. Among about 56,000 clones listed, around 82% were seen once. The sequenced material came from CD4+ T cells from blood. Every receptor here comes from a human donor in good health.

This rearrangement joins TRBV6-1 to TRBJ2-7; 7 nucleotides match TRBD1. The CDR3 has 15 residues. Unmatched junction bases numbered 17, after V lost 10 bases and J lost 5 bases. CDR1 is MNHNS and CDR2 is SASEGT in the germline V gene. The CDR3 is CATTFQDRSSHEQYF. In nucleotides, the CDR3 is TGTGCCACCACTTTCCAGGACAGGTCGTCCCACGAGCAGTACTTC.

The chain carries TRBV18 and TRBJ2-7; TRBD2 aligns across 8 bases. The CDR3 length is 15 residues. V shed 3 bases, J shed 3 bases, and the junction held 7 bases outside the gene matches. CDR1 is KGHSH and CDR2 is LQKENI in the germline V gene. For the CDR3, the DNA is TGTGCCAGCTCACCTGCGACTAGCGCACACTACGAGCAGTACTTC. Translation: CASSPATSAHYEQYF.

This chain connects TRBV7-2 to TRBJ2-5, with 10 bases matching TRBD2. CDR3 size: 18 residues. From germline, CDR1 is SGHTA and CDR2 FQGNSA. V lost 0 bases, J lost 2 bases, and 9 bases stayed unmatched. The CDR3 sequence: CASSLAGSGTSEQETQYF. For the CDR3, the DNA is TGTGCCAGCAGCTTAGCGGGCTCCGGGACTAGCGAACAAGAGACCCAGTACTTC. The whole variable domain, remainder taken from reference TRBV7-2 and TRBJ2-5, is GAGVSQSPSNKVTEKGKDVELRCDPISGHTALYWYRQSLGQGLEFLIYFQGNSAPDKSGLPSDRFSAERTGGSVSTLTIQRTQQEDSAVYLCASSLAGSGTSEQETQYFGPGTRLLVL.

The chain uses TRBV29-1 and TRBJ2-1; D perhaps matches TRBD1 (6 bases). Germline CDR1 is SQVTM and CDR2 is ANQGSEA. This CDR3 has 14 amino acids. V was pared by 7 bases and J by 0 bases, with 13 bases between. For the CDR3, the DNA is TGCAGCGCCAAAAACAGGGACTCCTACAATGAGCAGTTCTTC. The encoded protein is CSAKNRDSYNEQFF.

This chain uses TRBV6-5 with TRBJ2-7; TRBD2 might be the D (5 bases). There are 15 residues in the CDR3. The germline CDR1 and CDR2 sequences are MNHEY and SVGAGI. Deletions cut 0 bases from V and 2 bases from J, with 11 bases between. CDR3 coding DNA: TGTGCCAGCAGTTACTCGAGCGGCAGCCCCTACGAGCAGTACTTC. As protein: CASSYSSGSPYEQYF.

At least ten counts were recorded for this clone. The rearrangement joins TRBV7-9 to TRBJ1-5; TRBD1 aligns across 7 bases. The V gene's germline CDR1 is SEHNR and CDR2 FQNEAQ (reference sequence). J lost 7 bases, V lost 1 base, and 4 bases had no gene match. This CDR3 is 14 amino acids long. The CDR3 protein is CASSLGTGVQPQHF. In DNA, the CDR3 is TGTGCCAGCAGCTTAGGTACAGGGGTACAGCCCCAGCATTTT.

The CDR3 nucleotides are TGTGCCTGGAGACATGGGACAGTCGGCGGGACAGATACGCAGTATTTT. Amino acids: CAWRHGTVGGTDTQYF. The genes are TRBV30 and TRBJ2-3; TRBD1 aligns across 7 bases. V lost 3 bases, J lost 3 bases, and 12 bases stayed unmatched. CDR1 is GTSNPN, CDR2 SVGIG, per germline (reference sequence). The CDR3 runs to 16 residues.

The chain is built from TRBV14 and TRBJ1-1, with a weak D call TRBD1 (5 bases). The germline gives CDR1 SGHDN, CDR2 FVKESK. Trimming removed 3 bases at V and 2 bases at J, with 16 bases between. The CDR3 has 16 residues. The CDR3 DNA is TGTGCCAGCAGCCATCAACGTGGGCAGGGAAACACTGAAGCTTTCTTT. Protein sequence: CASSHQRGQGNTEAFF.

Here the CDR3 DNA reads TGTGCCAGCAGTGAGACTATAGGCCACGAGCAGTACTTC. It specifies CASSETIGHEQYF. This rearrangement joins TRBV6-6 to TRBJ2-7; maybe TRBD2 (5 bases). Germline V gene data show CDR1 as MNHNY and CDR2 as SVGAGI (reference sequence). V lost 5 bases, J lost 5 bases, and 13 bases lay in between. CDR3 length: 13 amino acids.

The chain uses TRBV11-3 and TRBJ2-5; 7 bases agree with TRBD1. This CDR3 region has 13 residues. From germline, CDR1 is SGHNT and CDR2 YENEEA. Trimming at V came to 5 bases and at J to 3 bases, leaving 3 bases not matched to a gene. CDR3 DNA sequence: TGTGCCAGCAGCGTGGACAGGAAAGAGACCCAGTACTTC. Translated, it gives CASSVDRKETQYF.

V and J are TRBV15 and TRBJ2-7, with TRBD2 matching 7 bases. J gave up 3 bases and V 8 bases, and 7 bases lay outside the gene matches. Germline CDR1 LNHNV, CDR2 YYDKDF (reference sequence). The CDR3 is 13 residues long. Here the CDR3 reads CATRGSVGYEQYF. CDR3 sequence (DNA): TGTGCCACCCGCGGGAGCGTTGGCTACGAGCAGTACTTC.

This clone was recorded a few times. This chain uses TRBV7-9 with TRBJ2-7; 8 bases match TRBD1. Trimming cost V 5 bases and J 5 bases; bases outside gene matches: 8. CDR3 length: 14 amino acids. In germline, CDR1 is SEHNR, CDR2 FQNEAQ (reference sequence). The CDR3 coding sequence is TGTGCCAGCAGCATAAGACAGGGGACCGACGAGCAGTACTTC. Its protein product is CASSIRQGTDEQYF.

V and J are TRBV15 and TRBJ2-3, with TRBD1 as a possible D gene (5 bases). Trimming removed 1 base from V and 0 bases from J, with 8 bases in between. CDR3 length equals 15 residues. Germline CDR1 reads LNHNV; CDR2 reads YYDKDF (reference sequence). As DNA, the CDR3 is TGTGCCACCAGCAGAGGCAGGGTTAGCACAGATACGCAGTATTTT. This encodes CATSRGRVSTDTQYF.

The genes are TRBV7-7 and TRBJ2-1; maybe TRBD2 (6 bases). CDR3 length: 15 residues. CDR1 SSHAT and CDR2 FNYEAQ come from the germline V gene (reference sequence). V was shortened by 0 bases and J by 2 bases, with 8 bases between the two germline ends. The CDR3, as DNA: TGTGCCAGCAGCTTAGCCTGGGGGGCCTACAATGAGCAGTTCTTC. Protein product: CASSLAWGAYNEQFF.

The chain's CDR3 is CASSATSGRRDTDTQYF. The CDR3, as DNA: TGTGCCAGCAGCGCTACTAGCGGGAGACGGGACACAGATACGCAGTATTTT. The gene calls are TRBV11-2 and TRBJ2-3; 11 bases map to TRBD2. V gave up 5 bases and J gave up 2 bases; unmatched junction bases: 9. Germline V gives CDR1 SGHAT, CDR2 FQNNGV. The CDR3 length is 17 residues. Looking up the rest from reference TRBV11-2 and TRBJ2-3 gives the full variable domain: EAGVAQSPRYKIIEKRQSVAFWCNPISGHATLYWYQQILGQGPKLLIQFQNNGVVDDSQLPKDRFSAERLKGVDSTLKIQPAKLEDSAVYLCASSATSGRRDTDTQYFGPGTRLTVL.

The rearrangement links TRBV28 to TRBJ1-1; unclear D gene. V was pared by 5 bases and J by 5 bases, with 9 bases between. The CDR3 is 12 residues long. The germline gives CDR1 MDHEN, CDR2 SYDVKM. CDR3 DNA sequence: TGTGCCAGCAGTAGAAGGTTTACTGAAGCTTTCTTT. As protein: CASSRRFTEAFF.

The CDR3 spells CASSLWSGGTYNEQFF. In nucleotides, the CDR3 is TGTGCCAGCAGCTTATGGAGCGGGGGGACCTACAATGAGCAGTTCTTC. The V and J genes are TRBV7-2 and TRBJ2-1; 9 bases are a match to TRBD2. Per the germline V gene, CDR1 is SGHTA and CDR2 is FQGNSA. Trimming at V came to 2 bases and at J to 2 bases, leaving 4 bases not matched to a gene. The CDR3 extends over 16 amino acids.

The rearrangement joins TRBV5-1 to TRBJ2-3; 10 bases agree with TRBD1. The germline gives CDR1 SGHRS, CDR2 YFSETQ. The CDR3 contains 15 residues. The V and J ends lost 4 bases and 2 bases, in that order; junction bases with no gene match: 4. CDR3 DNA sequence: TGCGCCAGCAGCGGGACAGGGGAGCCCACAGATACGCAGTATTTT. It specifies CASSGTGEPTDTQYF.

Only one count was recorded for this clone. This chain uses TRBV11-3 with TRBJ2-3; D uncertain. V was cut by 4 bases and J by 0 bases, with 11 bases left in between. In germline, CDR1 is SGHNT, CDR2 YENEEA. The CDR3 contains 15 residues. Written as DNA, the CDR3 is TGTGCCAGCAGCTCCTACTCATTTAGCACAGATACGCAGTATTTT. Its protein is CASSSYSFSTDTQYF.

A few counts support this clone. J is TRBJ2-1 and V is TRBV6-1; 8 bases fit TRBD2. The V gene end was trimmed by 2 bases and the J gene end by 6 bases; junction bases not matched to a gene: 6. The CDR3 covers 15 residues. Germline lookup yields CDR1 MNHNS and CDR2 SASEGT. The CDR3 region has the DNA TGTGCCAGCAGTGAATGGGCGGGGGGCTTCAATGAGCAGTTCTTC. Translated, it gives CASSEWAGGFNEQFF.

The chain has TRBV7-2 and TRBJ2-2; no clear D gene. Trimming shortened V by 5 bases and J by 6 bases, and 16 bases separated the two germline ends. Germline lookup yields CDR1 SGHTA and CDR2 FQGNSA. CDR3 length: 15 residues. The CDR3 spells CASSRDEIPSGELFF. The CDR3 region has the DNA TGTGCCAGCAGCCGTGACGAGATTCCTTCCGGGGAGCTGTTTTTT.

This clone was seen a single time. The rearrangement links TRBV11-2 to TRBJ1-5, with TRBD1 matching 7 bases. The CDR3 spans 14 residues. Germline CDR1 SGHAT, CDR2 FQNNGV. The V segment lost 5 bases and the J segment 3 bases; nucleotides outside the gene matches: 4. The CDR3 sequence: CASSKDRYNQPQHF. For the CDR3, the DNA is TGTGCCAGCAGCAAGGACAGGTACAATCAGCCCCAGCATTTT.

This clone was picked up one time. This chain joins TRBV14 and TRBJ2-4, with TRBD2 as a possible D gene (5 bases). The germline V gene encodes CDR1 SGHDN and CDR2 FVKESK. The CDR3 length is 15 residues. V lost 2 bases, J lost 0 bases, and 8 bases lay in between. The CDR3 DNA follows: TGTGCCAGCAGCCAACTCGGGGTAGCCAAAAACATTCAGTACTTC. As protein: CASSQLGVAKNIQYF.